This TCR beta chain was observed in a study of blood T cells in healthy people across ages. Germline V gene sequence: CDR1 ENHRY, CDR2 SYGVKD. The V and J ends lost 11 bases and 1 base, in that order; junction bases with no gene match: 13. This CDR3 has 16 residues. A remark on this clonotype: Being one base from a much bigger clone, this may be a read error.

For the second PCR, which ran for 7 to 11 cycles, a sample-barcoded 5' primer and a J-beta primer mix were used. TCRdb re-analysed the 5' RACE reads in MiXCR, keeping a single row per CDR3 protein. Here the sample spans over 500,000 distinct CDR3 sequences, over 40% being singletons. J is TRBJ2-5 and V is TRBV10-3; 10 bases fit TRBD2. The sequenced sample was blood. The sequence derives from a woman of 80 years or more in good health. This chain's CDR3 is CAVTSLAGGTQETQYF. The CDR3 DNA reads TGTGCCGTCACCTCCTTAGCGGGAGGAACCCAAGAGACCCAGTACTTC.